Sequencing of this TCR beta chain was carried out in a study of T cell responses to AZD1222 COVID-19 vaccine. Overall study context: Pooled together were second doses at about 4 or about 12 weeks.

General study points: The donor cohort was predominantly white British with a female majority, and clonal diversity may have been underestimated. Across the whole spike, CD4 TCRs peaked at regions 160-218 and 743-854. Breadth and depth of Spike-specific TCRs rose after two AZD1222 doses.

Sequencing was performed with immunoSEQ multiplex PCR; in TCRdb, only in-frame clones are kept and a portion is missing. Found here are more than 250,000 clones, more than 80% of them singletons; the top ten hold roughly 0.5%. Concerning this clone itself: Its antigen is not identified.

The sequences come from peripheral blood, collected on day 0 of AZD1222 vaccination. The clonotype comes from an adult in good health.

For the CDR3, the DNA is TGTGCCAGCAGCCCTACAGGCGAGAATGAAAAACTGTTTTTT. Translated: CASSPTGENEKLFF. The chain joins TRBV11-3 to TRBJ1-4; possible D gene TRBD1, 5 bases. The CDR3 is 14 residues long. Germline CDR1 SGHNT, CDR2 YENEEA. V was cut by 5 bases and J by 5 bases, with 12 bases left in between.